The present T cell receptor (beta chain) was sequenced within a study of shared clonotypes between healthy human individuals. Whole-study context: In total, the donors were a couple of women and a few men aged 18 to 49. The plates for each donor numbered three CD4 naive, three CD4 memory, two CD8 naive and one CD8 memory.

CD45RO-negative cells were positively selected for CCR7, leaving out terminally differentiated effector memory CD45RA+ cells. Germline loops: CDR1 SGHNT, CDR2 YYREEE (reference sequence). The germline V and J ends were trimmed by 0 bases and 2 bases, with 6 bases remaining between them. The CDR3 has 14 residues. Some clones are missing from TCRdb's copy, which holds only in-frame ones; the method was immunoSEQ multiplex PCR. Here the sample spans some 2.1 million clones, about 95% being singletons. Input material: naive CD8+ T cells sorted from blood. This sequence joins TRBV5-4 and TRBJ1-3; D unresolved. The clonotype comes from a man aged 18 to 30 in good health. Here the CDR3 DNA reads TGTGCCAGCAGCTTGGGTGTGGCTGGAAACACCATATATTTT. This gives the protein CASSLGVAGNTIYF.